This TCR beta chain was sequenced during a study of blood T cell repertoires in COVID-19. Using immunoSEQ multiplex PCR, the repertoire was profiled, and TCRdb retains in-frame clones only, with some absent. The table has roughly 100,000 clones, 87% seen once. This receptor was identified in a man over 45 with active COVID-19. Input material: peripheral blood.

The CDR3 sequence: CASTRGTGGYQPQHF. CDR3 DNA sequence: TGTGCCAGCACCAGGGGGACAGGGGGCTATCAGCCCCAGCATTTT. The J gene is TRBJ1-5, the V gene TRBV6-6; TRBD1 agrees at 12 bases. Germline assignment: CDR1 MNHNY and CDR2 SVGAGI (reference sequence). V lost 7 bases, J lost 5 bases, and 6 bases stayed unmatched. The CDR3 spans 15 residues.